The 17 T cell receptor beta chains below all came from one sample that was sequenced in a study of post-analysis software for immune sequencing data. Whole-study results and caveats: A handful of TRBV segments were significantly more frequent in patients than in controls. TRBV5-6, TRBV5-1 and TRBV20-1 were among these segments.

Unique molecular identifiers featured in each of the TCR beta cDNA libraries. Each CDR3 protein is one row after TCRdb ran MiXCR on the PCR reads. The sample lists roughly 870,000 distinct CDR3 sequences, about 57% occurring once. For these receptors, no antigen is known. Sequenced: blood. These receptors all come from a girl between 5 and 17 years old with multiple sclerosis.

This clonotype occurred once. V is TRBV12-3 or TRBV12-4 and J is TRBJ2-3; no clear D. The CDR3 is made up of 15 amino acids. Trimming shortened V by 5 bases and J by 4 bases, and 16 bases separated the two germline ends. CDR3 sequence (DNA): TGTGCCAGCAGTCCCCCCGGAGAGGTCGCAGATACGCAGTATTTT. Translated, it gives CASSPPGEVADTQYF.

This clonotype was detected a few times. The chain carries TRBV18 and TRBJ2-5, with D possibly called TRBD1 or TRBD2 (5 bases each). The J call may be wrong; the DNA end is better matched by TRBJ2-7. This CDR3 contains 14 residues. Germline assignment: CDR1 KGHSH and CDR2 LQKENI. The CDR3 region has the DNA TGTGCCAGCTCACCAAGGACTGGGACCGACGAGCAGTACTTC. Translated, it gives CASSPRTGTDEQYF.

This sequence joins TRBV5-1 and TRBJ2-5; possibly TRBD2 for D (6 bases). This CDR3 has 17 amino acids. Trimming took off 4 bases at V and 4 bases at J, with 23 bases between the two ends. The germline CDR1 and CDR2 sequences are SGHRS and YFSETQ. The CDR3 reads CASSRPSTRMLGETQYF. In nucleotides, the CDR3 is TGCGCCAGCAGCAGACCATCGACTAGAATGTTAGGAGAGACCCAGTACTTC.

This clonotype was seen a handful of times. The rearrangement links TRBV7-9 to TRBJ2-7, with 7 bases aligning to TRBD2. V was clipped by 5 bases and J by 0 bases; unmatched bases: 4. Germline V gene data show CDR1 as SEHNR and CDR2 as FQNEAQ (reference sequence). CDR3 length: 14 residues. CDR3 coding DNA: TGTGCCAGCAGCCCTAGCGGTCTCTCCTACGAGCAGTACTTC. Translated: CASSPSGLSYEQYF.

With respect to this clonotype: The junction shows a germline mismatch at one end, possibly a read error. V gene TRBV18 combines with J gene TRBJ2-1; D uncertain. The CDR3 length is 14 residues. Germline CDR1 KGHSH, CDR2 LQKENI. CDR3 DNA sequence: TGCGCCAGCTCACCACCCATGGCCTACAATGAGCAGTTCTTC. Amino acid sequence: CASSPPMAYNEQFF.

The V gene is TRBV29-1, the J gene TRBJ2-1; the D gene is possibly TRBD1 (6 bases). Trimming cost V 4 bases and J 8 bases, with 18 bases left between them. The V gene's germline CDR1 is SQVTM and CDR2 ANQGSEA. This CDR3 spans 14 amino acids. CDR3 coding DNA: TGCAGCGTTGGGCGCCAGGGGCGTTTCGATGAGCAGTTCTTC. Its translation is CSVGRQGRFDEQFF.

The chain recombines TRBV6-5 with TRBJ2-1; 16 bases are shared with TRBD2. V lost 2 bases, J lost 1 base, and 8 bases stayed unmatched. CDR3 length equals 20 residues. Germline V gives CDR1 MNHEY, CDR2 SVGAGI. CDR3 in DNA: TGTGCCAGCAGTTACCCAGGGACTAGCGGGAGGGCCGAGTCCTACAATGAGCAGTTCTTC. Amino acids: CASSYPGTSGRAESYNEQFF.

This clonotype has a handful of counts. The chain uses TRBV5-1 and TRBJ2-7; 8 positions match TRBD1. Unmatched junction bases numbered 11, after V lost 4 bases and J lost 8 bases. The germline V gene has CDR1 SGHRS and CDR2 YFSETQ. This CDR3 is built from 14 residues. CDR3 amino acids: CASSPGTGVTKQYF. In DNA form, the CDR3 reads TGCGCCAGCAGCCCCGGGACAGGAGTTACGAAGCAGTACTTC.

This clonotype turned up a few times. The genes are TRBV24-1 and TRBJ2-5; no firm D call. V was pared by 3 bases and J by 4 bases, with 5 bases between. Germline V gene data show CDR1 as KGHDR and CDR2 as SFDVKD. The CDR3 is made up of 12 amino acids. The CDR3 region is CATSDRTETQYF. CDR3 bases: TGTGCCACCAGTGATCGGACAGAGACCCAGTACTTC.

In this sample, this clonotype turned up many times. The V call is TRBV12-3 or TRBV12-4, the J call TRBJ2-3, with D uncertain. Trimming shortened V by 3 bases and J by 4 bases, and 14 bases separated the two germline ends. The CDR3 has 15 residues. CDR3 in amino acids: CASSFRSAKADTQYF. CDR3 coding DNA: TGTGCCAGCAGTTTTCGGAGTGCGAAGGCAGATACGCAGTATTTT.

This clonotype was detected only once. V gene TRBV5-1 combines with J gene TRBJ2-5; 12 bases map to TRBD1. The germline gives CDR1 SGHRS, CDR2 YFSETQ. CDR3 length: 16 amino acids. The V gene end was trimmed by 4 bases and the J gene end by 1 base; junction bases not matched to a gene: 5. DNA of the CDR3: TGCGCCAGCAGCCGGGACAGGGGGCGCCTCCAAGAGACCCAGTACTTC. This sequence encodes CASSRDRGRLQETQYF.

The chain has TRBV28 and TRBJ1-1; D is unresolved. CDR3 size: 13 residues. Between the trimmed V and J ends, which lost 3 bases and 1 base, there was a span of 6 bases. The germline V gene encodes CDR1 MDHEN and CDR2 SYDVKM. In DNA form, the CDR3 reads TGTGCCAGCAGTTTTGTGGGGAACACTGAAGCTTTCTTT. It translates to CASSFVGNTEAFF.

This chain links TRBV7-9 with TRBJ1-2; 8 positions agree with TRBD1. Germline trimming cut 5 bases from V and 5 bases from J; bases unmatched to any gene: 13. Per germline, CDR1 SEHNR and CDR2 FQNEAQ (reference sequence). The CDR3 covers 16 residues. The CDR3 spells CASSPGTGPNSYGYTF. CDR3 coding DNA: TGTGCCAGCAGCCCCGGGACAGGACCAAATTCATATGGCTACACCTTC.

This clonotype came up many times. This sequence joins TRBV14 and TRBJ1-2; weak D call: TRBD1 (5 bases). Germline CDR1 reads SGHDN; CDR2 reads FVKESK. With 4 bases removed from V and 3 bases from J, the gap between germline ends came to 9 bases. The CDR3 contains 13 residues. This chain's CDR3 is CASSPGTDYGYTF. The CDR3 nucleotides read TGTGCCAGCAGCCCCGGGACGGACTATGGCTACACCTTC. The whole variable domain, filled in from reference TRBV14 and TRBJ1-2, reads EAGVTQFPSHSVIEKGQTVTLRCDPISGHDNLYWYRRVMGKEIKFLLHFVKESKQDESGMPNNRFLAERTGGTYSTLKVQPAELEDSGVYFCASSPGTDYGYTFGSGTRLTVV.

This clonotype was found a few times. This chain joins TRBV29-1 and TRBJ1-5; D may be TRBD1 (5 bases). V shed 3 bases and J shed 11 bases, with 17 bases lying between them. This CDR3 comprises 13 residues. Germline CDR1 reads SQVTM; CDR2 reads ANQGSEA. This chain's CDR3 is CSVDDGGGAAQHF. The CDR3 DNA reads as TGCAGCGTTGACGACGGGGGGGGAGCGGCCCAGCATTTT.

This clonotype was seen more than once but under ten times. The chain recombines TRBV12-3 or TRBV12-4 with TRBJ2-1; D unresolved. V was pared by 3 bases and J by 10 bases, with 7 bases between. The CDR3 has 11 residues. CDR3 residues: CASSFRQEQFF. Here the CDR3 DNA reads TGTGCCAGCAGTTTCAGGCAGGAGCAGTTCTTC.

The V and J genes are TRBV27 and TRBJ2-1; TRBD2 aligns across 11 bases. Per germline, CDR1 MNHEY and CDR2 SMNVEV (reference sequence). The V segment lost 8 bases and the J segment 5 bases; nucleotides outside the gene matches: 2. The CDR3 consists of 13 residues. This CDR3 is CASGTSGDNEQFF. CDR3 coding DNA: TGTGCCAGCGGGACTAGCGGTGACAATGAGCAGTTCTTC.